Sequencing of this T cell receptor beta chain was carried out in a study of CD8+CD57+ T cells in acquired aplastic anemia. This clonotype was observed a single time. What it recognizes is unknown. Profiling that covered TCR beta VDJ and CDR3 relied on genomic DNA as its template. TCRdb reprocessed the reads via MiXCR and lists one record per CDR3 protein. This sample has 150,000 to 200,000 distinct CDR3 sequences; about half occur once, and the top ten carry 2.5% to 3.5%. Points from the study as a whole: Patients and controls turned out to have twenty-nine CD8+ CDR3 sequences in common.

Trimming removed 4 bases at V and 7 bases at J, with 11 bases between. Germline V CDR1 and CDR2: SGHVS, FNYEAQ. This CDR3 contains 12 residues. The sequence was collected from a human donor in good health. V gene TRBV7-6 combines with J gene TRBJ2-7; D unclear. Sequencing was performed on sorted CD4+, CD8+, or CD8+CD57+ T cells (not recorded which) from PBMCs. The CDR3 loop reads CASSSPGVEQYF. In nucleotides, the CDR3 is TGTGCCAGCAGCTCCCCTGGTGTGGAGCAGTACTTC. Full variable domain (rest looked up from reference TRBV7-6 and TRBJ2-7): GAGVSQSPRYKVTKRGQDVALRCDPISGHVSLYWYRQALGQGPEFLTYFNYEAQQDKSGLPNDRFSAERPEGSISTLTIQRTEQRDSAMYRCASSSPGVEQYFGPGTRLTVT.